Listed here are 32 T cell receptor beta chains from one sample, sequenced in a study of blood T cell repertoires in COVID-19. Method: immunoSEQ multiplex PCR; TCRdb's copy keeps in-frame clones and lacks some. The table records about 230,000 clones, 85% of them present only once. The material sequenced was peripheral blood. Receptor source: a man in his forties or fifties with COVID-19, enrolled during active disease.

The chain employs TRBV7-3 and TRBJ2-6, with D possibly TRBD1 on 6 matching bases. Trimming removed 5 bases at V and 2 bases at J, with 16 bases between. Germline V gives CDR1 SGHTA, CDR2 FQGTGA. The CDR3 totals 17 residues. Here the CDR3 reads CASSLQGQIAGANVLTF. For the CDR3, the DNA is TGTGCCAGCAGCCTCCAGGGGCAGATTGCTGGGGCCAACGTCCTGACTTTC.

The rearrangement links TRBV5-4 to TRBJ1-1; the D is unclear. The length of the CDR3 is 14 residues. In germline, CDR1 is SGHNT, CDR2 YYREEE (reference sequence). V lost 0 bases and J lost 6, with 12 bases in between. CDR3 in DNA: TGTGCCAGCAGCTTGGAACTGACTGCTTCTGAAGCTTTCTTT. Its protein is CASSLELTASEAFF.

The chain employs TRBV7-9 and TRBJ1-2, with TRBD1 matching 7 bases. Germline V lookup: CDR1 SEHNR, CDR2 FQNEAQ (reference sequence). The CDR3 runs 14 residues. With V trimmed by 5 bases and J by 4 bases, 7 bases remained unmatched. The CDR3 nucleotides read TGTGCCAGCAGCGGCGGACAGGTTCTCTATGGCTACACCTTC. Its translation: CASSGGQVLYGYTF.

A note on this clone: The junction departs from germline at one end; a sequencing error may be responsible. The V call is TRBV15, the J call TRBJ1-4; the D is unclear. Germline V CDR1 and CDR2: LNHNV, YYDKDF (reference sequence). The CDR3 spans 14 residues. Here the CDR3 reads CATSRGGGSEKLFF. The CDR3 DNA is TGTGCTACCAGCAGAGGAGGTGGCAGTGAAAAACTGTTTTTT.

In this sample, this clone turned up many times. This rearrangement joins TRBV19 to TRBJ1-4; D is uncertain. CDR1 is LNHDA and CDR2 is SQIVND in the germline V gene (reference sequence). This CDR3 comprises 12 residues. V lost 1 base and J lost 8, with 5 bases in between. The CDR3 DNA follows: TGTGCCAGTAGTATAGGAGAGGAAAAACTGTTTTTT. It translates to CASSIGEEKLFF.

This chain links TRBV6-6 with TRBJ2-3; TRBD1 agrees at 7 bases. The V gene end was trimmed by 11 bases and the J gene end by 3 bases; junction bases not matched to a gene: 11. Germline V gene lookup returns CDR1 MNHNY and CDR2 SVGAGI (reference sequence). The length of the CDR3 is 14 residues. CDR3 amino acids: CAGSRGSRTDTQYF. The CDR3 DNA is TGTGCCGGCTCCAGGGGGTCGAGGACAGATACGCAGTATTTT.

J is TRBJ1-6 and V is TRBV5-1; 7 nucleotides line up with TRBD1. Per germline, CDR1 SGHRS and CDR2 YFSETQ. This CDR3 is built from 16 residues. V lost 3 bases to trimming and J lost 9 bases; unmatched junction nucleotides: 12. This CDR3 reads CASSSGLDRVGSPLHF. CDR3 nucleotides: TGCGCCAGCAGCTCCGGACTTGACAGGGTCGGTTCACCCCTCCACTTT.

The rearrangement joins TRBV27 to TRBJ1-1; TRBD1 is a possible D gene (6 bases). Trimming left V 7 bases short and J 4 bases short, with 13 bases between. CDR1 and CDR2 from the germline V gene are MNHEY and SMNVEV (reference sequence). The CDR3 has 13 amino acids. CDR3: CASTGGGGTEAFF. The CDR3 DNA follows: TGTGCCAGCACTGGGGGCGGGGGCACTGAAGCTTTCTTT.

The chain uses TRBV19 and TRBJ2-3; TRBD1 matches at 7 bases. Germline V lookup: CDR1 LNHDA, CDR2 SQIVND (reference sequence). Trimming removed 2 bases from V and 1 base from J; junction bases left unmatched: 3. CDR3 length equals 15 residues. The CDR3 sequence: CASSIITGGTDTQYF. The CDR3 bases are TGTGCCAGTAGTATAATCACAGGGGGCACAGATACGCAGTATTTT.

The chain recombines TRBV20-1 with TRBJ1-2; D is perhaps TRBD1 (6 bases). Trimming removed 3 bases from V and 9 bases from J, with 14 bases in between. In germline, CDR1 is DFQATT, CDR2 SNEGSKA (reference sequence). This CDR3 is 12 amino acids long. The DNA of the CDR3 is TGCAGTGCTAGTGGGGGCGCTGGGAGCTACACCTTC. It translates to CSASGGAGSYTF.

V usage is TRBV9 and J usage is TRBJ1-2; D perhaps matches TRBD1 (5 bases). The CDR3 is 15 residues long. Germline V gene sequence: CDR1 SGDLS, CDR2 YYNGEE. V was shortened by 0 bases and J by 8 bases, with 17 bases between the two germline ends. The CDR3 DNA reads TGTGCCAGCAGCGTAGATCTTGAAGGGGCGCGGGGCTACACCTTC. It codes for CASSVDLEGARGYTF.

The rearrangement links TRBV6-5 to TRBJ1-1, with a weak D call TRBD1 (5 bases). Deletions cut 6 bases from V and 2 bases from J, with 10 bases between. The CDR3 runs 13 residues. Germline values: CDR1 MNHEY, CDR2 SVGAGI. CDR3 sequence reads: CASSLQANTEAFF. As DNA, the CDR3 is TGTGCCAGCAGCCTACAGGCTAACACTGAAGCTTTCTTT.

The chain joins TRBV7-2 to TRBJ1-2; 8 bases fit TRBD1. V dropped 1 base and J dropped 4; count of bases not matched to a gene: 2. Germline values: CDR1 SGHTA, CDR2 FQGNSA. The CDR3 runs 14 residues. In DNA, the CDR3 is TGTGCCAGCAGCTTAGTGGACAGGGTCTATGGCTACACCTTC. This gives the protein CASSLVDRVYGYTF.

The J gene is TRBJ1-6, the V gene TRBV28; 8 bases map to TRBD1. J gave up 10 bases and V 6 bases, and 8 bases lay outside the gene matches. The CDR3 extends over 14 amino acids. Germline CDR1 and CDR2: MDHEN and SYDVKM. Here the CDR3 reads CASSRTGLGSPLHF. CDR3 coding DNA: TGTGCCAGCAGCCGGACAGGGTTAGGCTCACCCCTCCACTTT.

This clone occurred a few times. The rearrangement joins TRBV30 to TRBJ1-6, with a weak D call TRBD1 (6 bases). CDR1 is GTSNPN and CDR2 is SVGIG in the germline V gene (reference sequence). Deletions cut 4 bases from V and 7 bases from J, with 14 bases between. The CDR3 is 14 amino acids. CDR3 in DNA: TGTGCCTGGAACGCAGGGGTGATCAATTCACCCCTCCACTTT. Amino acids: CAWNAGVINSPLHF.

The gene calls are TRBV29-1 and TRBJ1-2, with a tentative D call TRBD1 (6 bases). The CDR3 is 13 residues long. The germline CDR1 and CDR2 sequences are SQVTM and ANQGSEA. The V and J ends lost 4 bases and 1 base respectively, with 10 bases between them. The CDR3 DNA sequence: TGCAGCGTTGGGGGACACCTTAACTATGGCTACACCTTC. Encoded protein: CSVGGHLNYGYTF.

The V call is TRBV19, the J call TRBJ2-5; weak D call: TRBD2 (7 bases). The CDR3 contains 16 residues. The germline CDR1 and CDR2 sequences are LNHDA and SQIVND (reference sequence). Trimming removed 6 bases at V and 4 bases at J, with 21 bases between. The DNA for the CDR3 is TGTGCCAGTAGCGTGGAGGGGAGGGGGGCACGAGAGACCCAGTACTTC. Its protein product is CASSVEGRGARETQYF.

The V and J genes are TRBV5-6 and TRBJ1-3; D call uncertain. Germline V gives CDR1 SGHDT, CDR2 YYEEEE. This CDR3 contains 16 residues. V lost 4 bases and J 0 bases, leaving 14 bases between the germline ends. For the CDR3, the DNA is TGTGCCAGCAGCCTTCTTGGGCCGAACTCTGGAAACACCATATATTTT. Translated, it gives CASSLLGPNSGNTIYF.

The rearrangement uses TRBV5-6 and TRBJ1-1; TRBD1 matches at 7 bases. Germline loops: CDR1 SGHDT, CDR2 YYEEEE. The V segment lost 0 bases and the J segment 6 bases; nucleotides outside the gene matches: 5. This CDR3 contains 14 residues. CDR3 amino acids: CASSLVDRVPEAFF. Here the CDR3 DNA reads TGTGCCAGCAGCTTGGTCGACAGGGTCCCTGAAGCTTTCTTT.

The chain employs TRBV18 and TRBJ1-1; TRBD1 matches 7 bases. V gave up 4 bases and J gave up 0 bases; unmatched junction bases: 8. CDR1 KGHSH and CDR2 LQKENI come from the germline V gene. The CDR3 contains 16 residues. As DNA, the CDR3 is TGTGCCAGCTCACTAAGTCGACAGGGTATGAACACTGAAGCTTTCTTT. Translated, it gives CASSLSRQGMNTEAFF.

The chain links TRBV11-2 to TRBJ2-7; a weak D match, TRBD1 (6 bases). CDR1 and CDR2 from the germline V gene are SGHAT and FQNNGV. V gave up 1 base and J gave up 7 bases, with 8 bases separating them. The CDR3 is 12 residues long. CDR3 bases: TGTGCCAGCAGCTTAGCCGACAGGGAGCAGTACTTC. It codes for CASSLADREQYF.

V is TRBV28 and J is TRBJ1-6; D unclear. The length of the CDR3 is 15 residues. The germline CDR1 and CDR2 sequences are MDHEN and SYDVKM. Trimming left V 6 bases short and J 1 base short, with 10 bases between. Written as DNA, the CDR3 is TGTGCCAGCAGGGAGGGCCGGTCCTATAATTCACCCCTCCACTTT. It translates to CASREGRSYNSPLHF.

This clone was picked up one time. The V gene is TRBV9, the J gene TRBJ1-2; TRBD1 might be the D (6 bases). The CDR3 length is 14 residues. The V end lost 3 bases, the J end lost 2 bases, and 11 bases lay between the germline ends. The germline gives CDR1 SGDLS, CDR2 YYNGEE. The CDR3 sequence: CASSARTDNYGYTF. The CDR3 DNA reads TGTGCCAGCAGCGCCCGGACAGACAACTATGGCTACACCTTC.

In DNA form, the CDR3 reads TGTGCCTGGAGTGCGGTGTATCGGGGTGAAAAACTGTTTTTT. Protein sequence: CAWSAVYRGEKLFF. This rearrangement joins TRBV30 to TRBJ1-4; D is ambiguous. Trimming pared 1 base from V and 7 bases from J, leaving 13 bases between. The CDR3 loop spans 14 amino acids. The V gene's germline CDR1 is GTSNPN and CDR2 SVGIG (reference sequence).

V usage is TRBV6-5 and J usage is TRBJ1-1; D gene ambiguous. CDR3 length: 16 residues. The V gene's germline CDR1 is MNHEY and CDR2 SVGAGI. The V end was cut by 3 bases, the J end by 5 bases, with 19 bases between. The CDR3 DNA is TGTGCCAGCAGTTATTTGTCGGGAGGGAAGGGAACTGAAGCTTTCTTT. It specifies CASSYLSGGKGTEAFF.

The chain uses TRBV7-2 and TRBJ2-1; D is ambiguous. Germline CDR1 is SGHTA and CDR2 is FQGNSA. The CDR3 length is 13 residues. The V and J ends lost 4 bases and 2 bases respectively, with 6 bases between them. The CDR3 DNA reads as TGTGCCAGCAGCTCCCCAACCTACAATGAGCAGTTCTTC. It codes for CASSSPTYNEQFF.

V and J are TRBV7-2 and TRBJ1-1; D not resolved. This CDR3 contains 11 residues. The V and J ends lost 6 bases and 4 bases respectively, with 6 bases between them. Germline loops: CDR1 SGHTA, CDR2 FQGNSA. The CDR3 nucleotides read TGTGCCAGCAGTGTCGGCACTGAAGCTTTCTTT. Its protein product is CASSVGTEAFF.

V gene TRBV28 combines with J gene TRBJ1-2, with a possible D match to TRBD1 (5 bases). The CDR3 is 13 amino acids. Germline V gives CDR1 MDHEN, CDR2 SYDVKM. Trimming shortened V by 6 bases and J by 10 bases, and 18 bases separated the two germline ends. CDR3: CASSHPSLGDYTF. CDR3 nucleotide sequence: TGTGCCAGCAGCCACCCCTCCCTAGGGGACTACACCTTC.

V gene TRBV7-3 combines with J gene TRBJ2-3; TRBD2 agrees at 8 bases. Germline CDR1 and CDR2: SGHTA and FQGTGA. This CDR3 is 17 amino acids long. With V trimmed by 0 bases and J by 4 bases, 9 bases remained unmatched. CDR3 in amino acids: CASSLTPGTSIADTQYF. Written as DNA, the CDR3 is TGTGCCAGCAGCTTAACACCCGGGACTAGTATCGCAGATACGCAGTATTTT.

The rearrangement joins TRBV28 to TRBJ1-1; 7 positions agree with TRBD1. The CDR3 contains 16 residues. Germline trimming cut 5 bases from V and 9 bases from J; bases unmatched to any gene: 18. The germline V gene encodes CDR1 MDHEN and CDR2 SYDVKM. The CDR3 here is CASSLIGPGGTVKAFF. The CDR3 nucleotides read TGTGCCAGCAGTCTAATCGGACCTGGGGGGACAGTGAAAGCTTTCTTT. Using reference TRBV28 and TRBJ1-1 for the parts outside the CDR3, the full variable domain is DVKVTQSSRYLVKRTGEKVFLECVQDMDHENMFWYRQDPGLGLRLIYFSYDVKMKEKGDIPEGYSVSREKKERFSLILESASTNQTSMYLCASSLIGPGGTVKAFFGQGTRLTVV.

As to this clone: One junction end does not reproduce the germline sequence, and a read error may be involved. V is TRBV7-9 and J is TRBJ1-2; D gene uncertain. Per germline, CDR1 SEHNR and CDR2 FQNEAQ (reference sequence). This CDR3 region has 12 residues. The CDR3 bases are TGTGCCAGCAGCTTAGCGCTAACCGCCGAGGGCTTC. This translates into CASSLALTAEGF. The whole variable domain, remainder taken from reference TRBV7-9 and TRBJ1-2, is DTGVSQNPRHKITKRGQNVTFRCDPISEHNRLYWYRQTLGQGPEFLTYFQNEAQLEKSRLLSDRFSAERPKGSFSTLEIQRTEQGDSAMYLCASSLALTAEGFGSGTRLTVV.

J is TRBJ1-1 and V is TRBV10-3; no clear D gene. Trimming took 1 base from V and 1 from J, leaving 7 bases between them. Germline loops: CDR1 ENHRY, CDR2 SYGVKD. This CDR3 is built from 14 residues. The CDR3 DNA sequence: TGTGCCATCAGTGAGTGGCCGTCGAACACTGAAGCTTTCTTT. Protein product: CAISEWPSNTEAFF.